This entry lists 3 T cell receptor beta chains sequenced from one sample in a study of T cells in Graves' hyperthyroidism and ophthalmopathy. Template material for amplifying TCR beta CDR3 regions consisted of RNA transcripts. During a first-round RT-PCR of the TCR CDR3, the HTBI primer set was used. TCRdb used MiXCR to reprocess the multiplex PCR reads, holding one entry per CDR3 protein. The table has a few hundred thousand distinct CDR3 sequences, around a sixth seen once. The material sequenced was blood. The source of these receptors is a woman between 25 and 40 years old with Graves' hyperthyroidism.

The rearrangement links TRBV30 to TRBJ2-2, with D hard to call. Germline V CDR1 and CDR2: GTSNPN, SVGIG (reference sequence). The V end was cut by 2 bases, the J end by 6 bases, with 7 bases between. The CDR3 contains 12 residues. CDR3 nucleotides: TGTGCCTGGAGTATCCCGCCCGGGGAGCTGTTTTTT. Its translation: CAWSIPPGELFF.

This clonotype was seen repeatedly, ten times or more. The rearrangement uses TRBV18 and TRBJ2-1; no definite D call. V lost 0 bases to trimming and J lost 10 bases, with 16 bases between them. CDR1 and CDR2 from the germline V gene are KGHSH and LQKENI. This CDR3 region has 15 residues. The CDR3 DNA reads TGTGCCAGCTCACCACCCGCGACTCCGGACGGGGAGCAGTTCTTC. Amino acid sequence: CASSPPATPDGEQFF.

Ten or more counts support this clonotype. DNA for the CDR3: TGTGCCAGCAACCTCGGGTTGGCTGGCGTGGAGACCCAGTACTTC. It translates to CASNLGLAGVETQYF. The rearrangement joins TRBV7-2 to TRBJ2-5; D gene ambiguous. Trimming left V 7 bases short and J 5 bases short, with 20 bases between. Germline V gene sequence: CDR1 SGHTA, CDR2 FQGNSA. This CDR3 region has 15 residues.